The clone carrying this TCR beta chain was counted ten times or more. Its antigen is unidentified. Stated time point: newly diagnosed GD, antithyroid drugs for less than 3 months. TCR sequences were obtained from RNA taken from PBMCs. This record comes from a study of regulatory T cells in long-lasting Graves disease. Study results and limitations: Those with persistent Graves' had less TCR diversity than newly diagnosed patients.

Germline CDR1 SGHNT, CDR2 YENEEA. There are 16 residues in the CDR3. Trimming shortened V by 3 bases and J by 0 bases, and 12 bases separated the two germline ends. Both iRepertoire HTBI primers and Arm-PCR of CDR3 regions were used to build the TCR beta libraries. TCRdb itself ran the multiplex PCR reads through MiXCR, one entry per CDR3 protein. The data hold about 430,000 distinct CDR3 sequences, with approximately 15% observed a single time. These data were likewise used in another study, on T cells in Graves' hyperthyroidism and ophthalmopathy. That report adds: Lactation, pregnancy, other autoimmune disease or uncontrolled infection led to exclusion of patients. HTBI primers drove first-round RT-PCR of the TCR CDR3. In blood, most of the thyroid clonotypes expanded above 0.001 were also present.

The V and J genes are TRBV11-3 and TRBJ2-1; D possibly corresponds to TRBD2 (5 bases). Material: peripheral blood mononuclear cells (PBMCs), obtained at new diagnosis, from a patient treated with antithyroid drugs. The origin of this receptor is a woman in her forties with Graves disease. The CDR3 sequence: CASSFWTLGSYNEQFF. DNA of the CDR3: TGTGCCAGCAGCTTTTGGACTCTTGGCTCCTACAATGAGCAGTTCTTC. The whole variable domain, remainder taken from reference TRBV11-3 and TRBJ2-1, is EAGVVQSPRYKIIEKKQPVAFWCNPISGHNTLYWYLQNLGQGPELLIRYENEEAVDDSQLPKDRFSAERLKGVDSTLKIQPAELGDSAVYLCASSFWTLGSYNEQFFGPGTRLTVL.